The 18 T cell receptor beta chains listed next were all sequenced from one sample in a study of blood T cell repertoires in COVID-19. Here immunoSEQ multiplex PCR was the method, and the copy in TCRdb shows in-frame clones only, minus some. The sample holds 95,000 to 100,000 clones, about 89% seen once. The sample taken for sequencing was peripheral blood. These receptors all come from a man aged 45 to 65 with acute or convalescent COVID-19.

The chain has TRBV27 and TRBJ2-6; D is perhaps TRBD2 (5 bases). Trimming removed 7 bases from V and 0 bases from J, with 10 bases in between. The CDR3 covers 15 residues. Germline V gene sequence: CDR1 MNHEY, CDR2 SMNVEV (reference sequence). The CDR3 sequence: CASTDGGSGANVLTF. Here the CDR3 DNA reads TGTGCCAGCACGGACGGAGGCTCTGGGGCCAACGTCCTGACTTTC. Supplemented by reference TRBV27 and TRBJ2-6, the full variable domain reads EAQVTQNPRYLITVTGKKLTVTCSQNMNHEYMSWYRQDPGLGLRQIYYSMNVEVTDKGDVPEGYKVSRKEKRNFPLILESPSPNQTSLYFCASTDGGSGANVLTFGAGSRLTVL.

The V call is TRBV2, the J call TRBJ1-2; unclear D gene. Germline V gene data show CDR1 as SNHLY and CDR2 as FYNNEI. Trimming removed 2 bases at V and 4 bases at J, with 5 bases between. There are 12 residues in the CDR3. The CDR3, as DNA: TGTGCCAGCAGTGAAACAGTCTATGGCTACACCTTC. It yields the protein CASSETVYGYTF.

V usage is TRBV27 and J usage is TRBJ1-2; the D gene is possibly TRBD1 (6 bases). CDR3 length equals 15 residues. With 0 bases removed from V and 2 bases from J, the gap between germline ends came to 10 bases. CDR1 is MNHEY, CDR2 SMNVEV, per germline (reference sequence). The CDR3 protein is CASSLSGTQNYGYTF. In nucleotides, the CDR3 is TGTGCCAGCAGTTTATCTGGGACACAGAACTATGGCTACACCTTC.

The V call is TRBV7-2, the J call TRBJ2-1, with 13 bases fitting TRBD2. The CDR3 is 15 residues long. The V gene's germline CDR1 is SGHTA and CDR2 FQGNSA. The V gene end was trimmed by 6 bases and the J gene end by 2 bases; junction bases not matched to a gene: 1. The CDR3 loop reads CASRTSGGTYNEQFF. The CDR3 region has the DNA TGTGCCAGCAGGACTAGCGGGGGGACCTACAATGAGCAGTTCTTC. Looking up the rest from reference TRBV7-2 and TRBJ2-1 gives the full variable domain: GAGVSQSPSNKVTEKGKDVELRCDPISGHTALYWYRQSLGQGLEFLIYFQGNSAPDKSGLPSDRFSAERTGGSVSTLTIQRTQQEDSAVYLCASRTSGGTYNEQFFGPGTRLTVL.

CDR3 sequence reads: CATSDFGGDTIYF. For the CDR3, the DNA is TGTGCCACCAGTGATTTCGGGGGAGACACCATATATTTT. This chain links TRBV24-1 with TRBJ1-3; tentative D call: TRBD1 (5 bases). Looked up from germline, CDR1 is KGHDR and CDR2 is SFDVKD. This CDR3 is built from 13 residues. Trimming shortened V by 1 base and J by 8 bases, and 8 bases separated the two germline ends.

The chain uses TRBV9 and TRBJ2-2; D gene ambiguous. Germline CDR1 and CDR2: SGDLS and YYNGEE. This CDR3 contains 16 residues. V lost 0 bases, J lost 1 base, and 10 bases lay in between. The CDR3 DNA reads TGTGCCAGCAGCGTAGGGAAAGCGCTGAACACCGGGGAGCTGTTTTTT. This codes for CASSVGKALNTGELFF.

This chain joins TRBV6-2 or TRBV6-3 and TRBJ2-2; perhaps TRBD1 as D (6 bases). Germline loops: CDR1 MNHEY, CDR2 SVGEGT. This CDR3 has 19 amino acids. The V and J ends lost 0 bases and 2 bases respectively, with 19 bases between them. CDR3 nucleotides: TGTGCCAGCAGTTACTCCATAAACCCCCGGGACACCAACACCGGGGAGCTGTTTTTT. This gives the protein CASSYSINPRDTNTGELFF.

The V and J genes are TRBV6-2 or TRBV6-3 and TRBJ2-2, with 7 positions matching TRBD2. In germline, CDR1 is MNHEY, CDR2 SVGEGT. The CDR3 is made up of 18 amino acids. Trimming removed 0 bases from V and 1 base from J; junction bases left unmatched: 8. The CDR3 sequence: CASSYSRSSGVNTGELFF. The CDR3 DNA is TGTGCCAGCAGTTACTCGAGGTCGAGCGGGGTGAACACCGGGGAGCTGTTTTTT.

The chain carries TRBV4-2 and TRBJ2-2; the match to TRBD2 covers 7 bases. Germline V CDR1 and CDR2: LGHNA, YNFKEQ. CDR3 size: 16 residues. V trimming: 4 bases; J trimming: 5 bases; junction bases outside the gene matches: 10. CDR3 in DNA: TGTGCCAGCAGCCCCGGTCTGGGGGGGGGAACCGGGGAGCTGTTTTTT. Translated, it gives CASSPGLGGGTGELFF.

This rearrangement joins TRBV27 to TRBJ2-5, with 7 positions matching TRBD1. The V gene end was trimmed by 2 bases and the J gene end by 2 bases; junction bases not matched to a gene: 5. CDR3 length: 15 amino acids. Germline V gene lookup returns CDR1 MNHEY and CDR2 SMNVEV (reference sequence). This chain's CDR3 is CASSLLGTAQETQYF. The CDR3 bases are TGTGCCAGCAGTTTACTGGGGACAGCGCAAGAGACCCAGTACTTC.

The rearrangement joins TRBV5-6 to TRBJ2-1; 8 nucleotides match TRBD2. Germline V gene lookup returns CDR1 SGHDT and CDR2 YYEEEE. This CDR3 spans 19 amino acids. The V and J ends lost 1 base and 3 bases, in that order; junction bases with no gene match: 15. CDR3 nucleotides: TGTGCCAGCAGCTTGTATCAGCGGGGGAGAACGAGGGTCTACAATGAGCAGTTCTTC. Protein: CASSLYQRGRTRVYNEQFF.

The genes are TRBV6-6 and TRBJ2-3, with 7 bases aligning to TRBD1. Germline values: CDR1 MNHNY, CDR2 SVGAGI (reference sequence). J was trimmed by 0 bases and V by 2 bases; bases with no gene match: 5. The CDR3 spans 16 residues. CDR3 nucleotide sequence: TGTGCCAGCAGTTACGGGACAGCCCCAAGCACAGATACGCAGTATTTT. Its protein product is CASSYGTAPSTDTQYF.

The rearrangement links TRBV6-5 to TRBJ1-1; the match to TRBD1 covers 9 bases. Germline V CDR1 and CDR2: MNHEY, SVGAGI. Trimming took 4 bases from V and 5 from J; bases not matched to a gene: 8. CDR3 length equals 15 residues. The CDR3 DNA is TGTGCCAGCAGTTTCGACAGGGGGTGGGGAACTGAAGCTTTCTTT. It is translated as CASSFDRGWGTEAFF.

The chain carries TRBV7-8 and TRBJ1-2; D perhaps matches TRBD1 (6 bases). V gave up 5 bases and J gave up 1 base, with 11 bases separating them. CDR3 length: 14 residues. Germline assignment: CDR1 SGHVS and CDR2 FQNEAQ. The CDR3 region has the DNA TGTGCCAGCAGCCCGACGGACAGTAACTATGGCTACACCTTC. Its protein product is CASSPTDSNYGYTF.

This clone turned up a few times. The chain combines TRBV19 with TRBJ2-1; a possible D gene is TRBD2 (6 bases). This CDR3 has 15 amino acids. CDR1 and CDR2 from the germline V gene are LNHDA and SQIVND (reference sequence). Trimming pared 6 bases from V and 9 bases from J, leaving 21 bases between. The DNA for the CDR3 is TGTGCCAGTAGCCCGGGTTCTAGCGTATGGAGTGAGCAGTTCTTC. Protein: CASSPGSSVWSEQFF.

This clone was observed once. V and J are TRBV7-7 and TRBJ2-3; D is perhaps TRBD1 (5 bases). Germline CDR1 reads SSHAT; CDR2 reads FNYEAQ (reference sequence). The CDR3 is made up of 16 amino acids. Trimming took off 0 bases at V and 6 bases at J, with 16 bases between the two ends. The CDR3 spells CASSLAAPGLADTQYF. CDR3 DNA: TGTGCCAGCAGCTTAGCGGCCCCAGGGTTGGCCGATACGCAGTATTTT.

V and J are TRBV5-6 and TRBJ2-3; 8 nucleotides align to TRBD1. V shed 0 bases and J 5 bases; nucleotides not matched to a gene: 5. Germline loops: CDR1 SGHDT, CDR2 YYEEEE. The length of the CDR3 is 15 residues. This chain's CDR3 is CASSLVGRGQDTQYF. DNA of the CDR3: TGTGCCAGCAGCTTGGTGGGCAGGGGGCAAGATACGCAGTATTTT.

This clone was seen a single time. This chain joins TRBV28 and TRBJ1-6, with 7 bases fitting TRBD1. There are 14 residues in the CDR3. Trimming cost V 3 bases and J 7 bases; bases outside gene matches: 3. Germline values: CDR1 MDHEN, CDR2 SYDVKM. The CDR3 protein is CASSFEGANSPLHF. In DNA, the CDR3 is TGTGCCAGCAGTTTCGAGGGGGCAAATTCACCCCTCCACTTT.